Here is one T cell receptor (beta chain) with its context. Random hexamers served to reverse transcribe about 0.45 to 1 ug RNA. Amplification of TCR beta CDR3 was carried out by immunoSEQ multiplex PCR, which covered 54 Vbeta and 13 Jbeta segments. One entry per CDR3 protein results from TCRdb running MiXCR on the immunoSEQ multiplex PCR reads. The table has 50,000 or so distinct CDR3 sequences, around 92% seen once. This CDR3 comprises 12 residues. Between the trimmed V and J ends, which lost 2 bases and 6 bases, there was a span of 8 bases. Germline CDR1 GTSNPN, CDR2 SVGIG (reference sequence). Blood CD8+ and CD4+ T cells underwent high-throughput TCR beta sequencing. Purification of the CD8+ and CD4+ T cells relied on negative isolation, and TEMRA cells underwent FACS enrichment. This entry is derived from a study of CD8 T cells in Susac syndrome.

This chain links TRBV30 with TRBJ2-1, with D possibly being TRBD2 (6 bases). The sequence derives from a human donor in good health. Material for sequencing was CD8+ T cells from PBMCs. This CDR3 reads CAWSPGGNEQFF. The CDR3, as DNA: TGTGCCTGGAGTCCCGGGGGCAATGAGCAGTTCTTC.